The entry below describes one TCR beta chain. What antigen it recognizes has not been identified. Per-base qualities were not stored, and no clone one base away is much larger. TCRbeta CDR3 regions were amplified from genomic DNA by means of the immunoSEQ Assay, a bias-controlled multiplex PCR. The study's processing was this. Nucleated cell counts per sample were estimated from amplification of reference gene primers within the assay. To quantify the absolute abundance of each unique TCRbeta CDR3 rearrangement, sequence reads were collapsed and filtered. For each sample, productive Simpson clonality was calculated as the square root of Simpson's diversity index over productive rearrangements. What TCRdb holds here is the immuneACCESS table cut down to in-frame rearrangements. Part of the clones is not present; checked against another copy, under half of the missing clones reflect an unresolved V gene, and the others are unexplained. V and J calls and clone size come straight from that table; D and trimming were deduced from the DNA. Within this sample are around 150,000 clones, with around 90% of them counted one time only. Clones ranked in the top ten supply around 4.6% of the sample.

The sample comes from a study of blood T cell repertoires in COVID-19 (dated by TCRdb to 2018 to 2021). About the full investigation: Samples from collaborators originated in the United States, Italy and Spain and spanned both the acute and convalescent phases of COVID-19. The prospective study material was composed of cDNA or gDNA derived from T cells, B-cell-depleted T cells, or PBMCs. The dataset comprised deeply sampled blood TCRbeta repertoires from subjects exposed to, actively infected with, or recovered from COVID-19. The repertoires were made available in a free public database intended to serve as a resource for research on the immune response to SARS-CoV-2. The samples were drawn from the first 160 participants of the ongoing ImmuneRACE study and from more than 1,000 subjects provided by 6 global collaborators. Nearly every sample came with metadata listing a de-identified subject ID, COVID-19 status, age in years and sex. HLA class I and class II types, where available, came from metadata supplied by the sample provider rather than from assay-based typing.

Its CDR3 holds 20 amino acids, cysteine through phenylalanine. Solely the CDR3 DNA is kept, with 60 bases framed from the first base. The germline V gene sets CDR1 to LGHNA and CDR2 to YSLEER. The V end gives up 0 bases and the J end 0 bases, leaving 10 bases in the junction not matched to a gene. Each collaborating institution followed its own protocols to collect whole blood in K2EDTA tubes. For TCRbeta analysis, collaborators shipped samples as frozen whole blood, isolated PBMCs, or DNA extracted from either of those sample types. Here is what the overall study found, with its caveats: How much clinical and demographic metadata was included differed by source and by participant, and the metadata was provided uncurated.

Material: peripheral blood. The sequence links TRBV4-3 to TRBJ1-6, with TRBD1 identical over 8 junction bases. The origin of this receptor is an older woman with active or convalescent COVID-19. The DNA is as follows: TGCGCCAGCAGCCAAGATTTTGGACAGGGTTCCAGCTCCTATAATTCACCCCTCCACTTT. Translated, it gives CASSQDFGQGSSSYNSPLHF.